These T cell receptor beta chains were read from a single sample in a study of immune evolution from preneoplasia to lung adenocarcinoma. The table came from immunoSEQ multiplex PCR; TCRdb's copy has only in-frame clones and leaves some out. The data show 8,000 to 10,000 clones, with more than 75% seen just once and just under 3% held by the top ten. The sample was FFPE invasive lung adenocarcinoma tissue. Receptor source: a person between 70 and 80 years old with invasive lung adenocarcinoma. Some clones in this sample may be carry-over from other donors' samples. Both conserved end residues are part of each CDR3. Fields, in order: D gene, J gene, clone size, V gene, CDR3 length, CDR3 DNA, CDR3 protein. The D gene is left open where the match is weak. Some rows mark clone size as missing; the rest say once, few, many or name a class of expanded clone.

D: .
J: TRBJ1-2
size: .
V: TRBV5-1
length: 13
DNA: TGCGCCAGCAGCTTTTCAGGGGTTGAGGGCTACACCTTC
CDR3: CASSFSGVEGYTF

D: .
J: TRBJ1-1
size: few
V: TRBV7-2
length: 15
DNA: TGTGCCAGCAGCTTAGGGCAGGTCGAATACACTGAAGCTTTCTTT
CDR3: CASSLGQVEYTEAFF

D: TRBD2
J: TRBJ2-2
size: .
V: TRBV6-5
length: 15
DNA: TGTGCCAGCAGTCGCGCGGGGGCGAACACCGGGGAGCTGTTTTTT
CDR3: CASSRAGANTGELFF

D: .
J: TRBJ1-4
size: .
V: TRBV6-5
length: 14
DNA: TGTGCCAGCCGCTCCCTGACGGGTGATGAAAAACTGTTTTTT
CDR3: CASRSLTGDEKLFF

D: TRBD2
J: TRBJ2-5
size: .
V: TRBV27
length: 15
DNA: TGTGCCAGCAGTTCACTCCGACTAGCCCAAGAGACCCAGTACTTC
CDR3: CASSSLRLAQETQYF

D: .
J: TRBJ1-2
size: .
V: TRBV30
length: 15
DNA: TGTGCCTGGAGCCTAGAGGACAATCCTCTCTATGGCTACACCTTC
CDR3: CAWSLEDNPLYGYTF

D: .
J: TRBJ2-3
size: .
V: TRBV5-1
length: 12
DNA: TGCGCCAGCAGCTTGTTAAAGGAAACGCAGTATTTT
CDR3: CASSLLKETQYF

D: .
J: TRBJ2-7
size: .
V: TRBV9
length: 15
DNA: TGTGCCAGCAGCGTAGGGTCCGGAAGATCCTACGAGCAGTACTTC
CDR3: CASSVGSGRSYEQYF

D: .
J: TRBJ1-1
size: .
V: TRBV5-6
length: 16
DNA: TGTGCCAGCAGCCCGCCCGGGACACCGATGAACACTGAAGCTTTCTTT
CDR3: CASSPPGTPMNTEAFF

D: .
J: TRBJ2-7
size: .
V: TRBV30
length: 14
DNA: TGTGCCTCAAGACCCAGGTTGAACTCCTACGAGCAGTACTTC
CDR3: CASRPRLNSYEQYF

D: TRBD1
J: TRBJ2-1
size: once
V: TRBV11-3
length: 13
DNA: TGTGCCAGCAGCCTCTACAGGGGAAATGAGCAGTTCTTC
CDR3: CASSLYRGNEQFF

D: .
J: TRBJ1-1
size: few
V: TRBV7-8
length: 13
DNA: TGTGCCAGCGGCCGGGAAAGGGGCACTGAAGCTTTCTTT
CDR3: CASGRERGTEAFF

D: .
J: TRBJ2-5
size: .
V: TRBV30
length: 13
DNA: TGTGCCTGGAAGGCCGGGGGCCGAGAGACCCAGTACTTC
CDR3: CAWKAGGRETQYF

D: TRBD2
J: TRBJ2-7
size: once
V: TRBV7-3
length: 14
DNA: TGTGCCAGCAGTACTAGCGGGCTCTCCTACGAGCAGTACTTC
CDR3: CASSTSGLSYEQYF

D: .
J: TRBJ1-2
size: .
V: TRBV6-5
length: 12
DNA: TGTGCCAGCAGTGAGGGAAACTATGGCTACACCTTC
CDR3: CASSEGNYGYTF

D: TRBD1
J: TRBJ1-1
size: .
V: TRBV18
length: 14
DNA: TGTGCCAGCTCATCCGGACAGGGGATGACTGAAGCTTTCTTT
CDR3: CASSSGQGMTEAFF

D: .
J: TRBJ1-1
size: .
V: TRBV28
length: 14
DNA: TGTGCCAGCAGAGTGCCGGCTTCGAACACTGAAGCTTTCTTT
CDR3: CASRVPASNTEAFF